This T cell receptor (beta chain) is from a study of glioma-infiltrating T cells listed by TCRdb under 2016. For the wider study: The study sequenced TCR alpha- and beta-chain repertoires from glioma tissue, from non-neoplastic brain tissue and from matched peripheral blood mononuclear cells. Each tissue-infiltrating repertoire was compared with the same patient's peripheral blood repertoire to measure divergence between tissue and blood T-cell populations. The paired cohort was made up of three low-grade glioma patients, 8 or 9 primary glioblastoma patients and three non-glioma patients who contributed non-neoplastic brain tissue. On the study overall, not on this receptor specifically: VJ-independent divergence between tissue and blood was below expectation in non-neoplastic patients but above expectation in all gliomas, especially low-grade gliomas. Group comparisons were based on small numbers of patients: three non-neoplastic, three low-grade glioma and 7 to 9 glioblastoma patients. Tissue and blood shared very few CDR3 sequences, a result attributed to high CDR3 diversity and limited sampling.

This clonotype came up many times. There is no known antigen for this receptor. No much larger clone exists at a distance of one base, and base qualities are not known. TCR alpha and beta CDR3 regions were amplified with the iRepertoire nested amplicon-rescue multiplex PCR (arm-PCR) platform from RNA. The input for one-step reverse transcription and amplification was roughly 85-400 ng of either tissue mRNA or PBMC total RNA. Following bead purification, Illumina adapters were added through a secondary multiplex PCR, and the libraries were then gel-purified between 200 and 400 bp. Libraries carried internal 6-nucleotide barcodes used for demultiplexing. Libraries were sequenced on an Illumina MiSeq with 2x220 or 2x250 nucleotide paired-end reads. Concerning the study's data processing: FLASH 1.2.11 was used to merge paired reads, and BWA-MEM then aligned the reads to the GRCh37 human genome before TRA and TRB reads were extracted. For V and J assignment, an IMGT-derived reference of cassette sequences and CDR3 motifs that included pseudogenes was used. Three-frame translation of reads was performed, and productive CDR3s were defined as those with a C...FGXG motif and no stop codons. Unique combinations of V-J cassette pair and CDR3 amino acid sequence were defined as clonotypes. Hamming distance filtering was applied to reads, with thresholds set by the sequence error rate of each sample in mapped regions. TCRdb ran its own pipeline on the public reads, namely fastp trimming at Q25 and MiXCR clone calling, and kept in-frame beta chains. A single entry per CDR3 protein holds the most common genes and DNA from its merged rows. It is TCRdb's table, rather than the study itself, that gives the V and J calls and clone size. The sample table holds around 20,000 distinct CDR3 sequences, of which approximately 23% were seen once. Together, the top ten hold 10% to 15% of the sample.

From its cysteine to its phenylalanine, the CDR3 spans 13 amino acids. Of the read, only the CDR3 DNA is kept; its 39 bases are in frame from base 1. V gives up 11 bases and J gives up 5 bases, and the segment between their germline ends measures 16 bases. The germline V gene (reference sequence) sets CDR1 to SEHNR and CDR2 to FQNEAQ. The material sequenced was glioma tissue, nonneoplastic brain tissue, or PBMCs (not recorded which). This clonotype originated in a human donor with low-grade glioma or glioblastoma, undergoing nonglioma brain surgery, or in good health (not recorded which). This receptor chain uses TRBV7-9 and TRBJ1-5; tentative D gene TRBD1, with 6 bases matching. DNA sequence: TGTGCCGGGGGGGGCGAGGCGGATCAGCCCCAGCATTTT. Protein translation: CAGGGEADQPQHF.